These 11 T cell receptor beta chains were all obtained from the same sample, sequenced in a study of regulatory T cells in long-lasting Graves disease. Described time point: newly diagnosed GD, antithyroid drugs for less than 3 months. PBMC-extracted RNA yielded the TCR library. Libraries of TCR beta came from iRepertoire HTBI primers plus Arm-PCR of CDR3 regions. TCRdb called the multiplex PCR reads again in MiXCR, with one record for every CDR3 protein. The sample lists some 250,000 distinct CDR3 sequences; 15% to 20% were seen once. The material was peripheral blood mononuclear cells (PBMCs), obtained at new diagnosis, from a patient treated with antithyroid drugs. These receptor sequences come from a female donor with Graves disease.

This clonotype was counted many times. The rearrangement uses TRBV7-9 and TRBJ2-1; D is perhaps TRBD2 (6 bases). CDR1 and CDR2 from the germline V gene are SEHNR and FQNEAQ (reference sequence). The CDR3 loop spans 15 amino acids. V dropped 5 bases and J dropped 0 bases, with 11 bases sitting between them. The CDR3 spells CASSPRGSSYNEQFF. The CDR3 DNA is TGTGCCAGCAGCCCACGGGGGAGCTCCTACAATGAGCAGTTCTTC.

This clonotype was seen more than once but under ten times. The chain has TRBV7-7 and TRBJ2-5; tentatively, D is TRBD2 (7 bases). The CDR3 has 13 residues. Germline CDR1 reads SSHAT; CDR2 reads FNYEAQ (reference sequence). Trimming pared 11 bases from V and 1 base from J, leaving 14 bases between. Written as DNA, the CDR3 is TGTGCCGGGGGGGCGGGCCCCCAAGAGACCCAGTACTTC. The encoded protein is CAGGAGPQETQYF.

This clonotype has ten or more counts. The CDR3 is CASSQAWANTEAFF. CDR3 DNA: TGTGCCAGCAGCCAAGCTTGGGCTAACACTGAAGCTTTCTTT. The chain joins TRBV4-2 to TRBJ1-1; D uncertain. Germline CDR1 LGHNA, CDR2 YNFKEQ. V was cut by 1 base and J by 2 bases, with 8 bases left in between. The CDR3 is 14 residues long.

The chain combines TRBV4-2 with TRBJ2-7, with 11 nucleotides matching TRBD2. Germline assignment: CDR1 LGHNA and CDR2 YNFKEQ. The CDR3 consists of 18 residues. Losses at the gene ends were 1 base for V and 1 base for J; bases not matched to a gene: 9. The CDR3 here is CASSQASPGTSGSYEQYF. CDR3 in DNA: TGTGCCAGCAGCCAAGCTTCCCCCGGGACTAGCGGTTCCTACGAGCAGTACTTC.

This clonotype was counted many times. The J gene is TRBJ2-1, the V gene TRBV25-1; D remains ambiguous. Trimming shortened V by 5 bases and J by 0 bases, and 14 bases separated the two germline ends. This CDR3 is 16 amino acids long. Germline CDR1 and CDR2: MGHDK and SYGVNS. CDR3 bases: TGTGCCAGCAGTCCCCGGGCGGCCAGCTCCTACAATGAGCAGTTCTTC. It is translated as CASSPRAASSYNEQFF.

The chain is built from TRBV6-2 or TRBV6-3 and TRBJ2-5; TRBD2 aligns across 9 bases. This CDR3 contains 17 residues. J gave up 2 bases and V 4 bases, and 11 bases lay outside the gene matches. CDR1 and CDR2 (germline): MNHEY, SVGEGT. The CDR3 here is CASSSFRLAEGQETQYF. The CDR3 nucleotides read TGTGCCAGCAGTTCTTTCCGACTAGCGGAGGGACAAGAGACCCAGTACTTC.

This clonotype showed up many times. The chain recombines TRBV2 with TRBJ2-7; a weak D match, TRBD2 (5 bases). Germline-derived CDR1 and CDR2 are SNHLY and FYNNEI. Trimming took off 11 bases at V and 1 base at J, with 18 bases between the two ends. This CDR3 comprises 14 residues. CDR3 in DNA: TGTGCCGGAGGATCCTCAATCAATTCCTACGAGCAGTACTTC. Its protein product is CAGGSSINSYEQYF.

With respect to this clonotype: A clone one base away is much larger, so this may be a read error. The DNA of the CDR3 is TGTGCCAGCAGCAGGAGGACAGGCCAAGAGACCCGGTACTTC. Encoded protein: CASSRRTGQETRYF. The chain carries TRBV5-6 and TRBJ2-5, with 7 bases that match TRBD1. CDR3 length: 14 amino acids. Germline CDR1 and CDR2: SGHDT and YYEEEE.

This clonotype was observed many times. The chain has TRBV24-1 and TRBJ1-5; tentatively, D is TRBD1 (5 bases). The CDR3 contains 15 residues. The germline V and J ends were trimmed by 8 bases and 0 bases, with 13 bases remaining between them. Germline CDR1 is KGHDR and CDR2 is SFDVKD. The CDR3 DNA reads TGTGCCACCATCGTGTTCGGGACTAGCAATCAGCCCCAGCATTTT. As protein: CATIVFGTSNQPQHF.

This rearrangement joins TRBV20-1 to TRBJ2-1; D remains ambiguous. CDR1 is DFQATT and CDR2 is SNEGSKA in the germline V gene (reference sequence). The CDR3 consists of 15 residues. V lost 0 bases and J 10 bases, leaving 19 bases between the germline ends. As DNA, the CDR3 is TGCAGTGCTAGAGATCTTCGGCAGACTGAATGGGAGCAGTTCTTC. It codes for CSARDLRQTEWEQFF.

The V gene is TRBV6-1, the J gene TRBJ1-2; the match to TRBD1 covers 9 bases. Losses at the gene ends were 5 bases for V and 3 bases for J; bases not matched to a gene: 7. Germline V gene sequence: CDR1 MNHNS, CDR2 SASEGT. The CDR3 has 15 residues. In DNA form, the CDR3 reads TGTGCCAGCAGTAGGGACAGGGAGGGTTACTATGGCTACACCTTC. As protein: CASSRDREGYYGYTF.